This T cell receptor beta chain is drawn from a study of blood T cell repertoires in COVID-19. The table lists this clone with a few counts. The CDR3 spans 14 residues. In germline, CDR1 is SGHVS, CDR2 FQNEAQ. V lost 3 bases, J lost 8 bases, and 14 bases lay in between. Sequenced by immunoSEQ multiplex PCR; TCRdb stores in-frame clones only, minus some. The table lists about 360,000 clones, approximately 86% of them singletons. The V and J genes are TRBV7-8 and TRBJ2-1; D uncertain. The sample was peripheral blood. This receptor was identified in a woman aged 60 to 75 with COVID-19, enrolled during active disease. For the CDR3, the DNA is TGTGCCAGCAGCTTCTCTAGAATCCGTGATGAGCAGTTCTTC. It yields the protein CASSFSRIRDEQFF.